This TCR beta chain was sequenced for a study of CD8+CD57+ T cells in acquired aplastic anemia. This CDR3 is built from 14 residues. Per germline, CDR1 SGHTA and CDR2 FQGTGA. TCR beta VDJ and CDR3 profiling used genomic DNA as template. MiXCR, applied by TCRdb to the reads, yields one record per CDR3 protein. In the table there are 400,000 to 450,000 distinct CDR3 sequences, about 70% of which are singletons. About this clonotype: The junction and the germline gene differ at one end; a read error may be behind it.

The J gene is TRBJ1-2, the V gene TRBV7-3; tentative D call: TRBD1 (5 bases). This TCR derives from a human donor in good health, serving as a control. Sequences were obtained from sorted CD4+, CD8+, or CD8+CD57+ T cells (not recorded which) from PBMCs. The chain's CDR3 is CASSLASGPGGFAF. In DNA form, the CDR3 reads TGCGCCAGCAGCTTGGCTTCGGGACCGGGAGGCTTCGCCTTC.